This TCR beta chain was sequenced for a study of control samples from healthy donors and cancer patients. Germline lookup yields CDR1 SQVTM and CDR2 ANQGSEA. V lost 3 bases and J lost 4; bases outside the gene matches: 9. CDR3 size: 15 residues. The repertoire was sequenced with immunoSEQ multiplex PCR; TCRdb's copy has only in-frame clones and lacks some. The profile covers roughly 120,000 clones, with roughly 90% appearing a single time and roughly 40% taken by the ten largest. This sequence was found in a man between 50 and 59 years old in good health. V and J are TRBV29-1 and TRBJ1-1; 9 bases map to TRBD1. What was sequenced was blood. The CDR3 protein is CSVEPTQGAGTEAFF. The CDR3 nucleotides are TGCAGCGTTGAGCCGACACAGGGGGCCGGCACTGAAGCTTTCTTT. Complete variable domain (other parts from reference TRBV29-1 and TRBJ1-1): SAVISQKPSRDICQRGTSLTIQCQVDSQVTMMFWYRQQPGQSLTLIATANQGSEATYESGFVIDKFPISRPNLTFSTLTVSNMSPEDSSIYLCSVEPTQGAGTEAFFGQGTRLTVV.